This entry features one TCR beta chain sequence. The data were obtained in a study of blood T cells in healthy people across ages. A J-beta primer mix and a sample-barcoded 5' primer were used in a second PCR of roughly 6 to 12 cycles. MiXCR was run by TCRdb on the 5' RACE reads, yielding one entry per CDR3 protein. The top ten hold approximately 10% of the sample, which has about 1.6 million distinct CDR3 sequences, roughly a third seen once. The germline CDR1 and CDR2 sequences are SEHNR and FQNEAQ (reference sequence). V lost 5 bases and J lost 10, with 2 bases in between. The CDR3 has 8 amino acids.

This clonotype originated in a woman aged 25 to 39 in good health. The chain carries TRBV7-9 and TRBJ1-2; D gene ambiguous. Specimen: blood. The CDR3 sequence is CASSNYTF. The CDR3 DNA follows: TGTGCCAGCAGCAACTACACCTTC.